Included here is one TCR beta chain sequence, with context. Its specificity is not known. The record originates from a study of PD-L1 blockade in urothelial cancer. Study details: Median T cell yield per blood sample was 141,255 cells.

The V gene end was trimmed by 0 bases and the J gene end by 1 base; junction bases not matched to a gene: 15. The germline V gene encodes CDR1 SQVTM and CDR2 ANQGSEA. The CDR3 covers 19 residues. Some clones are missing from TCRdb's copy, which holds only in-frame ones; the method was immunoSEQ multiplex PCR. Of about 37,000 clones detected, 65% to 85% appear once; the ten largest clones hold 18%. Regarding the study as a whole: Durable-benefit patients expanded tumor-associated blood clones more at 3 weeks. Lower than median blood TCR clonality before treatment predicted better survival.

J is TRBJ2-1 and V is TRBV29-1, with 7 bases aligning to TRBD1. The source material was PBMCs, sampled around atezolizumab (anti-PD-L1) treatment. The sequence was collected from a man aged 60 to 75 with urothelial cancer. CDR3 protein: CSVEEMGTAILGSYNEQFF. CDR3 bases: TGCAGCGTTGAAGAAATGGGGACAGCCATCTTAGGGTCCTACAATGAGCAGTTCTTC.